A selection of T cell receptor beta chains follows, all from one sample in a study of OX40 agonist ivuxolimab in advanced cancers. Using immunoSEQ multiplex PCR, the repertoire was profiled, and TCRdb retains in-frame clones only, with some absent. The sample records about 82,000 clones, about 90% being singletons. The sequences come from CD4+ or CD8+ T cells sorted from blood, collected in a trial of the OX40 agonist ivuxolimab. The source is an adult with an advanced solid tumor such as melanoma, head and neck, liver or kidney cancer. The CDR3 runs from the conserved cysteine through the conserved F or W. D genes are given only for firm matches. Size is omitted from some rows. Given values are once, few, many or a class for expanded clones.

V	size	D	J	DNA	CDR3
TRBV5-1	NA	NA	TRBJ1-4	TGCGCCAGCAGCTCGGACAGCTTCAATGAAAAACTGTTTTTT	CASSSDSFNEKLFF
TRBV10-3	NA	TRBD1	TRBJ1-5	TGTGCCATCAGTATAGACAGGGACAATCAGCCCCAGCATTTT	CAISIDRDNQPQHF
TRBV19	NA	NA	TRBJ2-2	TGTGCCAGTAGTTTCGGAGGTAGGGCCACCGGGGAGCTGTTTTTT	CASSFGGRATGELFF
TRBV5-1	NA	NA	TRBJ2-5	TGCGCCAGCATAACTCCCCGGGGCGTAGCACGGGAGACCCAGTACTTC	CASITPRGVARETQYF
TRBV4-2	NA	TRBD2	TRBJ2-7	TGTGCCAGCAGCGCCTTAACAGCGGGGCTTTACGAGCAGTACTTC	CASSALTAGLYEQYF
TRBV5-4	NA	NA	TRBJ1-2	TGTGCCAGCAGCTCCCCACAAACTAACTATGGCTACACCTTC	CASSSPQTNYGYTF
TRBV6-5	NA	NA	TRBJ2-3	TGTGCCAGCGGGGAGCTATCCACAGATACGCAGTATTTT	CASGELSTDTQYF
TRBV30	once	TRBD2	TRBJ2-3	TGTGCCTGGAGTCCACTAGCGGGAACCGCAGATACGCAGTATTTT	CAWSPLAGTADTQYF
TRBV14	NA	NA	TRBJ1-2	TGTGCCAGCAGCCAGGTCCGGAACTATGGCTACACCTTC	CASSQVRNYGYTF
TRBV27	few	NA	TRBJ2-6	TGTGCCAGCAGTCCCTACCGACAGAGCTCTGGGGCCAACGTCCTGACTTTC	CASSPYRQSSGANVLTF
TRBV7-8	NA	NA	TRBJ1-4	TGTGCCAGCAGCTTACAGGGTTGGGACGAAAAACTGTTTTTT	CASSLQGWDEKLFF
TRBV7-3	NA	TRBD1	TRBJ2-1	TGTGCCAGCAGCTTAACAGGCGGGACAGGGAGGTACAATGAGCAGTTCTTC	CASSLTGGTGRYNEQFF
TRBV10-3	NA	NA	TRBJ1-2	TGTGCCATCAGTGCGAAGAAAACCACTAACTATGGCTACACCTTC	CAISAKKTTNYGYTF
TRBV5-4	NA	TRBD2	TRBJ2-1	TGTGCCAGCACCCCCGAAGCGGGAGGGCCTCACAATGAGCAGTTCTTC	CASTPEAGGPHNEQFF
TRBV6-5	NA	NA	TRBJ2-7	TGTGCCAGCAGTTACTTGGGACCGACCTACGAGCAGTACTTC	CASSYLGPTYEQYF
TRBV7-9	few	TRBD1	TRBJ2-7	TGTGCCAGCAGCTTAGGACAGGGGCCATCCTACGAGCAGTACTTC	CASSLGQGPSYEQYF
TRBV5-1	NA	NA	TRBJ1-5	TGCGCCAGCAGCTTGGCGGGGGCCCTAGGGCAGCCCCAGCATTTT	CASSLAGALGQPQHF
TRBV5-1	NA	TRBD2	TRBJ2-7	TGCGCCAGCAGCCTTTGGCCTAGCGGGAGTGCCGACGAGCAGTACTTC	CASSLWPSGSADEQYF
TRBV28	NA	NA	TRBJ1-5	TGTGCCAGCAGTACTCGGACAGCCCCAAATCAGCCCCAGCATTTT	CASSTRTAPNQPQHF
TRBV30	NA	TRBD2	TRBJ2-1	TGTGCCTGGAGGGCTAGCGGCTACAATGAGCAGTTCTTC	CAWRASGYNEQFF
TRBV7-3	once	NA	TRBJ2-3	TGTGCCAGCAGCCCAGGGACCATTGCAGATACGCAGTATTTT	CASSPGTIADTQYF
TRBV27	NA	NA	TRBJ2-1	TGTGCCAGCAGTCACCAAAACTCCTACAATGAGCAGTTCTTC	CASSHQNSYNEQFF
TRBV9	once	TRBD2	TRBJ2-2	TGTGCCAGCACTAGCGGGAGATTTACCGGGGAGCTGTTTTTT	CASTSGRFTGELFF
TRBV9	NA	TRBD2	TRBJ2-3	TGTGCCAGCAGCGCAGCGGGAGGGCCGGGAGATACGCAGTATTTT	CASSAAGGPGDTQYF
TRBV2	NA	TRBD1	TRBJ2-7	TGTGCCAGCAGTGACTGGGACAGCGACTCCTACGAGCAGTACTTC	CASSDWDSDSYEQYF
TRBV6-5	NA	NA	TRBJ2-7	TGTGCCAGCAGTTACTCCGGAGACGTTACTACTTACGAGCAGTACTTC	CASSYSGDVTTYEQYF
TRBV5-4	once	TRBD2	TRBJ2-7	TGTGCCAGCAGCCGTTCCTCTAGCGGGATGATCTCCTACGAGCAGTACTTC	CASSRSSSGMISYEQYF
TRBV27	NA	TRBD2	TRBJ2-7	TGTGCCAGCAGTCCCCCGGGACTAGCGGGAGGGAGACCCTACGAGCAGTACTTC	CASSPPGLAGGRPYEQYF
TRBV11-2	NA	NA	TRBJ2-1	TGTGCCAGCAGCTTAGCCTTAGCGGTTTTCTACAATGAGCAGTTCTTC	CASSLALAVFYNEQFF
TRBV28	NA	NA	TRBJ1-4	TGTGCCAGCAGTCCCCACAGGGAAAAGAATGAAAAACTGTTTTTT	CASSPHREKNEKLFF
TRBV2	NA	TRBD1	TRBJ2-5	TGTGCCAGCAGCGCTGGACAGGTCCAAGAGACCCAGTACTTC	CASSAGQVQETQYF
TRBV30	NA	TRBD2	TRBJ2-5	TGTGCCTGGACTAGCGGGAGTGAACAAGAGACCCAGTACTTC	CAWTSGSEQETQYF
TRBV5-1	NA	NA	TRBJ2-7	TGCGCCAGCAGCCCTGCCGGGCTAGGCCACCCCTACGAGCAGTACTTC	CASSPAGLGHPYEQYF
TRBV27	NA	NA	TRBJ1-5	TGTGCCAGCAGGTTCTTTGCGGGTCAGCCCCAGCATTTT	CASRFFAGQPQHF
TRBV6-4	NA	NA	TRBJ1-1	TGTGCCAGCAAAAGGGGTGCGGAGAACACTGAAGCTTTCTTT	CASKRGAENTEAFF
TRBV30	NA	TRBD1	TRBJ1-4	TGTGCCTGGAGTACCGACAGGGCGGATGAAAAACTGTTTTTT	CAWSTDRADEKLFF
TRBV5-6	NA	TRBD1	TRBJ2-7	TGTGCCAGCAGCTATATCCTTGGGGACAGGGACCCCTACGAGCAGTACTTC	CASSYILGDRDPYEQYF
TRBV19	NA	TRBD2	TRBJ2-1	TGTGCCAGTAGTATGGCCCGGTCCGGGAAGCGGGGTTTCTCCTACAATGAGCAGTTCTTC	CASSMARSGKRGFSYNEQFF
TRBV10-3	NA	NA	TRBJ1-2	TGTGCCATCAGTGAATTACAGTCACTCGAAGGCTATGGCTACACCTTC	CAISELQSLEGYGYTF
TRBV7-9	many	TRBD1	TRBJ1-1	TGTGCCAGCAGCAGCGGGACAGGCAAAGCTTTCTTT	CASSSGTGKAFF
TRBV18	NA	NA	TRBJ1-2	TGTGCCAGCTCACCACAGTCCCCAGGGACCTATGGCTACACCTTC	CASSPQSPGTYGYTF
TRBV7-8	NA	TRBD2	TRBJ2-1	TGTGCCAGCAGCTTAATCTTGACTAGCGTATACAATGAGCAGTTCTTC	CASSLILTSVYNEQFF
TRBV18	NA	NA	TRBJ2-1	TGTGCCAGCTCATGGGAGTCCTACAATGAGCAGTTCTTC	CASSWESYNEQFF
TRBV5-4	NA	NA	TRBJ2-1	TGTGCCAGCAGCGAAGGGGGGTCCACCTACAATGAGCAGTTCTTC	CASSEGGSTYNEQFF
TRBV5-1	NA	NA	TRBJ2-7	TGCGCCAGCAGCTTAACACAGGGCTACGAGCAGTACTTC	CASSLTQGYEQYF
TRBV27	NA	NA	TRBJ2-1	TGTGCCAGCGGTAGGTTTCACAATGAGCAGTTCTTC	CASGRFHNEQFF
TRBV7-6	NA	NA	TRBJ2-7	TGTGCCAGCAGCTTAGACCCGGGACCACTCTACGAGCAGTACTTC	CASSLDPGPLYEQYF
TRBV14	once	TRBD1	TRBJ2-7	TGTGCCAGCAGCCAAGATCTTGCGACAGGGGCGCGCGAGCAGTACTTC	CASSQDLATGAREQYF
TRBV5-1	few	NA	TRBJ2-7	TGCGCCAGCAGCCCTCAGGGGGGATCCTACGAGCAGTACTTC	CASSPQGGSYEQYF
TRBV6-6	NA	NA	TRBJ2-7	TGTGCCAGCAGTTACGTAGTCGGTAGGCGCCCACTCGAGCAGTACTTC	CASSYVVGRRPLEQYF
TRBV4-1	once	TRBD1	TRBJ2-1	TGCGCCAGCAGCCAAGATGGTACCCGGGGTTACAGGGGTAATGAGCAGTTCTTC	CASSQDGTRGYRGNEQFF
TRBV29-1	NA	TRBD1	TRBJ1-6	TGCAGCGTGAAACAGGGGGCACAGAATTCACCCCTCCACTTT	CSVKQGAQNSPLHF
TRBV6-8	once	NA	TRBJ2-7	TGTGCCAGCACCCTTGGGACTGGGGCCTACGAGCAGTACTTC	CASTLGTGAYEQYF
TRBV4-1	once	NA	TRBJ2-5	TGCGCCAGCAGGGCGGCGGAGGTCCAAGAGACCCAGTACTTC	CASRAAEVQETQYF
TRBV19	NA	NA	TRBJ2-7	TGTGCCAGTAGTCTCGACCATCAGGGACGGGGCTACGAGCAGTACTTC	CASSLDHQGRGYEQYF
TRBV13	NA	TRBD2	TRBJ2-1	TGTGCCAGCAGCAGTTCCGGGACTAGCGGGAGGGAGGACTACAATGAGCAGTTCTTC	CASSSSGTSGREDYNEQFF
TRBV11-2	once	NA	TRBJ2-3	TGTGCCAGCAGCGAACAGGGTTTGGATACGCAGTATTTT	CASSEQGLDTQYF